This T cell receptor beta chain was sequenced for a study of blood T cells in healthy people across ages. General study findings and limits: TCR beta diversity tracked closely with naive T cell percentage. Naive CD4+ cells and diversity were both higher in long-lived donors than in aged donors. PBMC samples, being unsorted, prevented any conclusive comparison of naive and antigen-experienced cells.

Looked up from germline, CDR1 is ENHRY and CDR2 is SYGVKD. V gave up 6 bases and J gave up 13 bases; unmatched junction bases: 14. The CDR3 contains 16 residues. Sample-barcoded 5' priming and a J-beta primer mix drove a second PCR of about 6 to 12 cycles. TCRdb re-analysed the 5' RACE reads in MiXCR, keeping a single row per CDR3 protein. This sample yields around 1.5 million distinct CDR3 sequences, of which about 35% are seen a single time; around 11% belongs to the top ten. This clonotype was detected only a few times. Its target is unknown. This sequence was found in a woman in her twenties or thirties in good health. This chain uses TRBV10-3 with TRBJ2-4; 14 bases fit TRBD2. The sequenced sample was blood. CDR3 in amino acids: CAIRGLAGVLAGEQYF. CDR3 coding DNA: TGTGCCATCAGGGGACTAGCGGGAGTCCTAGCGGGTGAGCAGTACTTC.